Below, 8 T cell receptor beta chains from the same sample are listed, as sequenced in a study of cytomegalovirus exposure and HLA in healthy donors. The study ran its PCR with 60 Vbeta and 13 Jbeta primers. Data came from immunoSEQ multiplex PCR; TCRdb stores just in-frame clones and leaves some out. The sample includes some 170,000 clones, 65% to 90% of them seen just once. The specimen was PBMCs. The receptors shown here come from a man aged 50 to 59 in good health and CMV-seropositive.

The rearrangement links TRBV21-1 to TRBJ2-7; the D call of TRBD2 is as the table states it, not checked on the DNA. TRBV21-1 represents a pseudogene. This CDR3 region has 15 residues. CDR3 sequence (DNA): TGTGCCAGCAGCAGGACTAGCGGGAGGAGCGACGAGCAGTACTTC. This codes for CASSRTSGRSDEQYF.

The rearrangement joins TRBV19 to TRBJ1-1, with D possibly TRBD1 on 6 matching bases. Germline V CDR1 and CDR2: LNHDA, SQIVND (reference sequence). The CDR3 runs to 13 residues. Trimming shortened V by 6 bases and J by 4 bases, and 12 bases separated the two germline ends. This CDR3 reads CASSPGAGTEAFF. The CDR3 bases are TGTGCCAGTAGCCCAGGGGCCGGCACTGAAGCTTTCTTT. Using reference TRBV19 and TRBJ1-1 for the parts outside the CDR3, the full variable domain is DGGITQSPKYLFRKEGQNVTLSCEQNLNHDAMYWYRQDPGQGLRLIYYSQIVNDFQKGDIAEGYSVSREKKESFPLTVTSAQKNPTAFYLCASSPGAGTEAFFGQGTRLTVV.

Only a few counts were recorded for this clone. This chain joins TRBV10-3 and TRBJ2-1; no definite D call. CDR3 length: 14 residues. V lost 0 bases to trimming and J lost 8 bases, with 11 bases between them. Per germline, CDR1 ENHRY and CDR2 SYGVKD. The CDR3 DNA reads TGTGCCATCAGTGAGTCGACCGGGTTCGATGAGCAGTTCTTC. Translating gives CAISESTGFDEQFF.

Concerning this clone: At one of its ends the junction is not consistent with the germline gene, which may arise from a read error. Other nucleotide sequences in the sample specify the same CDR3. The rearrangement uses TRBV28 and TRBJ1-1; TRBD1 matches at 8 bases. CDR3 size: 14 residues. The germline gives CDR1 MDHEN, CDR2 SYDVKM. CDR3 coding DNA: TGTGCCAGCAGTTTAACAGGGGGGAACACTGAGGCTTTCTTT. The encoded protein is CASSLTGGNTEAFF.

The genes are TRBV5-4 and TRBJ1-2; perhaps TRBD1 as D (5 bases). The CDR3 is 14 residues long. Germline V CDR1 and CDR2: SGHNT, YYREEE (reference sequence). V lost 2 bases and J lost 4, with 12 bases in between. CDR3 residues: CASSLSGITYGYTF. CDR3 nucleotide sequence: TGTGCCAGCAGCTTATCAGGGATCACCTATGGCTACACCTTC.

V and J are TRBV27 and TRBJ2-5; maybe TRBD1 (5 bases). This CDR3 region has 15 residues. Germline CDR1 reads MNHEY; CDR2 reads SMNVEV (reference sequence). The ends were cut back, 5 bases at V and 5 bases at J, with 18 bases in the middle. The CDR3 protein is CASSPQPGFRETQYF. The CDR3 coding sequence is TGTGCCAGCAGTCCACAACCAGGGTTTCGGGAGACCCAGTACTTC.

The chain links TRBV18 to TRBJ1-1; a weak D match, TRBD1 (5 bases). Looked up from germline, CDR1 is KGHSH and CDR2 is LQKENI. The CDR3 totals 16 residues. V gave up 4 bases and J gave up 3 bases, with 18 bases separating them. As DNA, the CDR3 is TGTGCCAGCTCACGGAACCGCATACAGGACCACACTGAAGCTTTCTTT. Translation gives CASSRNRIQDHTEAFF.

CDR3 amino acids: CASSLVVGSPLHF. The CDR3 DNA reads TGTGCCAGCAGCTTAGTTGTGGGCTCACCCCTCCACTTT. The chain is built from TRBV11-3 and TRBJ1-6; D gene uncertain. The CDR3 covers 13 residues. Looked up from germline, CDR1 is SGHNT and CDR2 is YENEEA. V was trimmed by 1 base and J by 10 bases, leaving 8 bases between them. Full variable domain (rest looked up from reference TRBV11-3 and TRBJ1-6): EAGVVQSPRYKIIEKKQPVAFWCNPISGHNTLYWYLQNLGQGPELLIRYENEEAVDDSQLPKDRFSAERLKGVDSTLKIQPAELGDSAVYLCASSLVVGSPLHFGNGTRLTVT.